In its sample, the clone carrying this T cell receptor beta chain was seen a few times. Researchers defined stable Graves' hyperthyroidism as no ophthalmopathy progression within 18 months. Amplification targeted TCR beta CDR3 regions from RNA transcripts. During a first-round RT-PCR of the TCR CDR3, the HTBI primer set was used. TCRdb re-called the multiplex PCR reads with MiXCR, one entry per CDR3 protein. This sample has hundreds of thousands of distinct CDR3 sequences, with about 38% found just once. The data were taken from a study of T cells in Graves' hyperthyroidism and ophthalmopathy. The V gene lost 4 bases and the J gene lost 2 bases, with 15 bases spanning the gap. The CDR3 runs 15 residues. Germline CDR1 SEHNR, CDR2 FQNEAQ (reference sequence).

The chain uses TRBV7-9 and TRBJ2-7; D is tentatively TRBD1 or TRBD2 (6 bases each). The sequence was collected from a man between 18 and 29 years old with Graves' hyperthyroidism. The sequenced sample was blood. The CDR3 DNA reads as TGTGCCAGCAGCTCAGGGGAGCGGGCCCCCTACGAGCAGTACTTC. This sequence encodes CASSSGERAPYEQYF.